The clone carrying this T cell receptor (beta chain) was counted between two and nine times. With a much larger clone just one base away, this may be a read error. This sample is part of a study of blood T cells in healthy people across ages. A J-beta primer mix and a sample-barcoded 5' primer were used in a second PCR of roughly 6 to 11 cycles. TCRdb re-derived calls from the 5' RACE reads in MiXCR, one entry per CDR3 protein. Here the sample spans 850,000 or so distinct CDR3 sequences, less than 35% being singletons. Sequencing used blood. The TCR comes from a woman older than 75 in good health.

The CDR3 DNA reads TGTGCCAGCAGCTGGGACAAGTCGTACAATGAGCAGTTCTTC. This sequence encodes CASSWDKSYNEQFF. This sequence joins TRBV7-2 and TRBJ2-1; possibly TRBD1 for D (6 bases). In germline, CDR1 is SGHTA, CDR2 FQGNSA. The CDR3 sequence is 14 residues long. V was cut by 4 bases and J by 4 bases, with 11 bases left in between.